This entry features one T cell receptor beta chain sequence. This record comes from a study of blood T cell repertoires in COVID-19. TCRdb's table, derived via immunoSEQ multiplex PCR, lists solely in-frame clones and lacks some. The table lists about 160,000 clones, roughly 89% of them singletons, with approximately 10% in the top ten. Material for sequencing was peripheral blood. The TCR comes from a woman in her seventies with COVID-19, enrolled during active disease.

CDR3 in amino acids: CASSPLTKTGPNSPLHF. CDR3 bases: TGTGCCAGCAGCCCCCTTACCAAGACAGGACCTAATTCACCCCTCCACTTT. V is TRBV13 and J is TRBJ1-6; a weak D match, TRBD1 (6 bases). The germline V gene has CDR1 PRHDT and CDR2 FYEKMQ (reference sequence). The CDR3 totals 17 residues. The V end was cut by 5 bases, the J end by 6 bases, with 20 bases between.